This T cell receptor beta chain appears in the sequencing data of a study of T cell responses to AZD1222 COVID-19 vaccine. Study conclusions and caveats: Repertoire sampling happened only post peak T cell response. The sample set comprised mostly white British donors with more females, and clonal diversity was possibly underestimated.

V was cut by 3 bases and J by 0 bases, with 3 bases left in between. CDR3 length: 13 residues. Comments on this clone: Antigen unknown.

Sequenced by immunoSEQ multiplex PCR; TCRdb stores in-frame clones only, minus some. The repertoire holds 90,000 to 150,000 clones, with 70% to 90% as singletons. This TCR derives from an adult who received the AZD1222 COVID-19 vaccine. Sequenced material: peripheral blood, taken 28 days after the second AZD1222 dose. This chain links TRBV12-3 or TRBV12-4 with TRBJ1-3; D gene unclear. This CDR3 is CASSFFSGNTIYF. Written as DNA, the CDR3 is TGTGCCAGCAGTTTCTTCTCTGGAAACACCATATATTTT.